A selection of T cell receptor beta chains follows, all from one sample in a study of T cell responses to AZD1222 COVID-19 vaccine. TCRdb keeps only in-frame clones here, not all; method: immunoSEQ multiplex PCR. The sample has 75,000 to 95,000 clones, around nine tenths seen once. Sequencing used peripheral blood, obtained on day 0 of AZD1222 vaccination. Receptors were obtained from an adult in good health. The CDR3 runs from the conserved cysteine through the conserved F or W. The D gene is left open where the match is weak. Expanded clones are given a class, and other clones once, few, many or no size at all.

v_call	clone_size	d_call	j_call	cdr3_aa	cdr3_nt
TRBV20-1	-	-	TRBJ1-2	CSVPTNYGYTF	TGCAGTGTGCCCACAAACTATGGCTACACCTTC
TRBV29-1	-	-	TRBJ2-5	CSVEARRQETQYF	TGCAGCGTTGAAGCGCGGCGACAAGAGACCCAGTACTTC
TRBV5-6	-	-	TRBJ1-1	CASSLAGDTEAFF	TGTGCCAGCAGCTTGGCAGGGGACACTGAAGCTTTCTTT
TRBV29-1	-	TRBD1	TRBJ1-1	CSVEKGQANTEAFF	TGCAGCGTTGAAAAAGGACAGGCGAACACTGAAGCTTTCTTT
TRBV11-3	-	TRBD2	TRBJ2-3	CASSQLSLAGWADTQYF	TGTGCCAGCAGCCAGCTGAGCCTAGCGGGATGGGCAGATACGCAGTATTTT
TRBV6-2/TRBV6-3	-	-	TRBJ1-5	CASSYSKYKQPQHF	TGTGCCAGCAGTTACTCAAAGTATAAGCAGCCCCAGCATTTT
TRBV10-3	-	TRBD1	TRBJ2-2	CAISERGTGGRELFF	TGTGCCATCAGTGAGCGAGGGACAGGGGGCAGAGAGCTGTTTTTT
TRBV6-5	-	TRBD1	TRBJ2-7	CASRTGTGGSYEQYF	TGTGCCAGCAGGACCGGGACAGGGGGTTCCTACGAGCAGTACTTC
TRBV3-1/TRBV3-2	-	-	TRBJ2-7	CASSHGRPYEQYF	TGTGCCAGCAGCCATGGACGACCCTACGAGCAGTACTTC
TRBV12-5	-	-	TRBJ1-2	CASGWTDYKGYTF	TGTGCTAGTGGTTGGACAGACTACAAAGGCTACACCTTC
TRBV5-8	-	-	TRBJ1-3	CASSLGWSSGNTIYF	TGTGCCAGCAGCCTAGGGTGGAGCTCTGGAAACACCATATATTTT
TRBV18	once	-	TRBJ2-1	CASSPEGTYNEQFF	TGTGCCAGCTCACCGGAGGGCACCTACAATGAGCAGTTCTTC
TRBV11-3	-	-	TRBJ2-3	CASNPGITTDTQYF	TGTGCCAGCAATCCCGGGATCACCACAGATACGCAGTATTTT
TRBV7-6	-	-	TRBJ1-5	CASSRTRDQPQHF	TGTGCCAGCAGCAGGACTAGGGATCAGCCCCAGCATTTT
TRBV27	-	-	TRBJ2-1	CASSNGKQFF	TGTGCCAGCAGTAATGGTAAGCAGTTCTTC
TRBV12-3/TRBV12-4	-	-	TRBJ2-1	CASSRQSPSEQFF	TGTGCCAGCAGCCGACAGTCCCCCAGTGAGCAGTTCTTC
TRBV6-5	-	-	TRBJ1-1	CASSYFGGTEAFF	TGTGCCAGCAGTTACTTCGGGGGCACTGAAGCTTTCTTT
TRBV2	-	-	TRBJ1-3	CASRWGLGNTIYF	TGTGCCAGCAGATGGGGGCTTGGAAACACCATATATTTT
TRBV25-1	-	-	TRBJ1-2	CASSEYGAGTPGYTF	TGTGCCAGCAGTGAATATGGGGCCGGGACGCCAGGCTACACCTTC
TRBV6-1	-	TRBD1	TRBJ1-1	CASSEPGQGWTEAFF	TGTGCCAGCAGTGAACCGGGACAGGGTTGGACTGAAGCTTTCTTT
TRBV3-1/TRBV3-2	-	TRBD1	TRBJ2-1	CASSYGTGILGEQFF	TGTGCCAGCAGCTACGGGACAGGGATTTTGGGTGAGCAGTTCTTC
TRBV11-3	-	-	TRBJ2-3	CASSLAGGSGGTSTDTQYF	TGTGCCAGCAGCTTAGCAGGGGGGAGCGGGGGAACTAGCACAGATACGCAGTATTTT
TRBV6-5	-	-	TRBJ1-5	CASRVDSNQPQHF	TGTGCCAGCAGAGTGGATAGCAATCAGCCCCAGCATTTT
TRBV9	-	TRBD1	TRBJ1-2	CASSAWGDRTLTNYGYTF	TGTGCCAGCAGCGCTTGGGGGGACAGGACCCTTACTAACTATGGCTACACCTTC
TRBV5-1	-	TRBD1	TRBJ2-3	CASSPDRDTDTQYF	TGCGCCAGCAGCCCGGACAGGGACACAGATACGCAGTATTTT
TRBV5-1	once	-	TRBJ1-2	CASSLAGQYGYTF	TGCGCCAGCAGCTTGGCTGGACAGTACGGCTACACCTTC
TRBV12-3/TRBV12-4	-	-	TRBJ1-2	CASSFEGGYGYTF	TGTGCCAGCAGTTTCGAGGGCGGCTATGGCTACACCTTC
TRBV10-3	-	TRBD1	TRBJ1-1	CAITTDPLISGQGHLNTEAFF	TGTGCCATCACCACCGACCCCCTAATTTCAGGACAGGGGCATCTGAACACTGAAGCTTTCTTT
TRBV28	-	-	TRBJ1-2	CASSLWMGDGYTF	TGTGCCAGCAGTTTATGGATGGGGGATGGCTACACCTTC